Shown below are 29 T cell receptor beta chains from a single sample sequenced in a study of blood T cell repertoires in COVID-19. The assay was immunoSEQ multiplex PCR, and TCRdb's table has in-frame clones only and misses some. The data show almost 300,000 clones, around 86% seen once. The specimen was peripheral blood. The receptor source for this set is a man aged 65 to 79 with acute or convalescent COVID-19.

The DNA of the CDR3 is TGTGCCAGCAGTCCCATATGGACACTCGCTAACTATGGCTACACCTTC. It codes for CASSPIWTLANYGYTF. The J gene is TRBJ1-2, the V gene TRBV6-2 or TRBV6-3, with D possibly matching TRBD1 (5 bases). CDR3 length equals 16 residues. In germline, CDR1 is MNHEY, CDR2 SVGEGT. Between the trimmed V and J ends, which lost 5 bases and 0 bases, there was a span of 16 bases.

J is TRBJ2-7 and V is TRBV7-2; 11 nucleotides agree with TRBD1. This CDR3 comprises 15 residues. Germline lookup yields CDR1 SGHTA and CDR2 FQGNSA. V gave up 5 bases and J gave up 6 bases; unmatched junction bases: 9. DNA of the CDR3: TGTGCCAGCAGCCTCCACCGGGACAGGGGGGTCGAGCAGTACTTC. Translation gives CASSLHRDRGVEQYF.

The chain employs TRBV2 and TRBJ1-2; D unclear. With 3 bases removed from V and 9 bases from J, the gap between germline ends came to 17 bases. The germline gives CDR1 SNHLY, CDR2 FYNNEI. This CDR3 comprises 14 residues. CDR3 amino acids: CASSDSFLPGSYTF. The DNA of the CDR3 is TGTGCCAGCAGTGACAGCTTCCTCCCCGGGAGCTACACCTTC. The full variable domain, with the rest looked up from reference TRBV2 and TRBJ1-2, is EPEVTQTPSHQVTQMGQEVILRCVPISNHLYFYWYRQILGQKVEFLVSFYNNEISEKSEIFDDQFSVERPDGSNFTLKIRSTKLEDSAMYFCASSDSFLPGSYTFGSGTRLTVV.

The rearrangement uses TRBV3-1 (or the pseudogene TRBV3-2) and TRBJ2-1, with TRBD2 matching 9 bases. CDR1 is LGHDT and CDR2 is YNNKEL in the germline V gene (reference sequence). The CDR3 has 17 residues. J gave up 2 bases and V 0 bases, and 5 bases lay outside the gene matches. This CDR3 reads CASSQDQRGAPYNEQFF. The CDR3 DNA reads TGTGCCAGCAGCCAAGATCAGCGGGGGGCCCCCTACAATGAGCAGTTCTTC.

This clone appeared a single time. The chain uses TRBV29-1 and TRBJ2-2, with 7 positions matching TRBD1. After removal of 7 bases from V and 5 bases from J, the junction contained 7 bases not matched to a gene. CDR1 SQVTM and CDR2 ANQGSEA come from the germline V gene. CDR3 length: 13 residues. CDR3 residues: CSAHRQGTGELFF. The CDR3, as DNA: TGCAGCGCCCACCGACAGGGTACCGGGGAGCTGTTTTTT.

V is TRBV10-3 and J is TRBJ1-6, with 11 bases identical to TRBD1. The CDR3 is 15 residues long. J gave up 8 bases and V 2 bases, and 2 bases lay outside the gene matches. CDR1 is ENHRY and CDR2 is SYGVKD in the germline V gene. The CDR3: CAISERGQGDSPLHF. For the CDR3, the DNA is TGTGCCATCAGTGAGAGGGGACAGGGGGATTCACCCCTCCACTTT.

The chain has TRBV10-3 and TRBJ2-7; D might be TRBD1 (5 bases). CDR3 size: 14 residues. CDR1 is ENHRY, CDR2 SYGVKD, per germline. V was pared by 2 bases and J by 2 bases, with 10 bases between. The CDR3 region has the DNA TGTGCCATCAGTGAGGCAGGGTACACCTACGAGCAGTACTTC. Translating gives CAISEAGYTYEQYF.

The gene calls are TRBV6-5 and TRBJ2-7; 10 positions match TRBD1. CDR1 and CDR2 (germline): MNHEY, SVGAGI. This CDR3 has 13 amino acids. J gave up 5 bases and V 4 bases, and 2 bases lay outside the gene matches. CDR3: CASSWDRGHEQYF. CDR3 nucleotide sequence: TGTGCCAGCAGTTGGGACAGGGGACACGAGCAGTACTTC.

The rearrangement links TRBV5-6 to TRBJ2-7; D perhaps matches TRBD1 (5 bases). Germline V lookup: CDR1 SGHDT, CDR2 YYEEEE. Trimming cost V 0 bases and J 2 bases, with 12 bases left between them. CDR3 length: 15 residues. CDR3 nucleotides: TGTGCCAGCAGCTTGGGTTATAGGGGAACCTACGAGCAGTACTTC. This encodes CASSLGYRGTYEQYF.

This chain uses TRBV28 with TRBJ1-1; D remains unclear. The V and J ends lost 6 bases and 0 bases respectively, with 17 bases between them. Germline-derived CDR1 and CDR2 are MDHEN and SYDVKM. The CDR3 has 16 residues. The chain's CDR3 is CASRPTPGGMNTEAFF. The CDR3 DNA sequence: TGTGCCAGCAGACCTACCCCGGGAGGGATGAACACTGAAGCTTTCTTT.

This clone was detected only once. The V call is TRBV6-5, the J call TRBJ1-1, with TRBD1 matching over 8 bases. The CDR3 totals 14 residues. Germline V gene sequence: CDR1 MNHEY, CDR2 SVGAGI. The J segment lost 0 bases and the V segment lost 8 bases, leaving 5 bases of the junction unmatched. CDR3: CASDTGGMNTEAFF. CDR3 nucleotide sequence: TGTGCCAGCGACACAGGGGGAATGAACACTGAAGCTTTCTTT.

This chain connects TRBV27 to TRBJ2-7; 8 nucleotides align to TRBD1. This CDR3 region has 15 residues. Germline CDR1 is MNHEY and CDR2 is SMNVEV (reference sequence). J gave up 8 bases and V 6 bases, and 15 bases lay outside the gene matches. CDR3 in DNA: TGTGCCAGCAGCCTTAAAAACAGGGGGTTGTCAAAGCAGTACTTC. Amino acid sequence: CASSLKNRGLSKQYF.

V is TRBV19 and J is TRBJ1-2; no clear D gene. The germline CDR1 and CDR2 sequences are LNHDA and SQIVND (reference sequence). Trimming took off 7 bases at V and 6 bases at J, with 21 bases between the two ends. This CDR3 contains 15 residues. The DNA for the CDR3 is TGTGCCAGTAACTCCGGTGAGGGTTCGTTCAATGGCTACACCTTC. It encodes CASNSGEGSFNGYTF.

The chain links TRBV29-1 to TRBJ2-7; TRBD2 agrees at 11 bases. The junction had 2 bases not matched to a gene; V was cut back by 4 bases and J by 3 bases. CDR1 SQVTM and CDR2 ANQGSEA come from the germline V gene. CDR3 length equals 13 residues. The CDR3 DNA reads TGCAGCGTTGGACTAGCGGGACGCTACGAGCAGTACTTC. It encodes CSVGLAGRYEQYF.

The J gene is TRBJ2-3, the V gene TRBV5-1; TRBD2 matches 13 bases. The CDR3 extends over 15 amino acids. Germline CDR1 is SGHRS and CDR2 is YFSETQ. The J segment lost 4 bases and the V segment lost 4 bases, leaving 3 bases of the junction unmatched. CDR3 sequence: CASSQGLAGSDTQYF. The CDR3 DNA follows: TGCGCCAGCAGCCAGGGACTAGCGGGATCAGATACGCAGTATTTT.

The J gene is TRBJ2-7, the V gene TRBV9; tentatively, D is TRBD2 (6 bases). Germline V gene sequence: CDR1 SGDLS, CDR2 YYNGEE. The CDR3 has 14 amino acids. V was cut by 0 bases and J by 2 bases, with 9 bases left in between. The DNA for the CDR3 is TGTGCCAGCAGCGTAGGCGGGGATCCCTACGAGCAGTACTTC. Translated: CASSVGGDPYEQYF.

This clone has a handful of counts. The chain has TRBV2 and TRBJ1-2, with D maybe TRBD1 (5 bases). Germline-derived CDR1 and CDR2 are SNHLY and FYNNEI. Trimming left V 8 bases short and J 3 bases short, with 16 bases between. The CDR3 is 14 residues long. Here the CDR3 DNA reads TGTGCCAGCTCGGGGGAGGTCGGCTACTATGGCTACACCTTC. Encoded protein: CASSGEVGYYGYTF. Based on the CDR3 plus reference TRBV2 and TRBJ1-2, the full variable domain is EPEVTQTPSHQVTQMGQEVILRCVPISNHLYFYWYRQILGQKVEFLVSFYNNEISEKSEIFDDQFSVERPDGSNFTLKIRSTKLEDSAMYFCASSGEVGYYGYTFGSGTRLTVV.

This chain links TRBV7-8 with TRBJ2-4; 8 nucleotides line up with TRBD1. J gave up 0 bases and V 6 bases, and 4 bases lay outside the gene matches. The germline gives CDR1 SGHVS, CDR2 FQNEAQ. This CDR3 region has 15 residues. The CDR3 spells CASRPGQGAKNIQYF. CDR3 coding DNA: TGTGCCAGCAGGCCTGGACAGGGAGCCAAAAACATTCAGTACTTC.

The chain couples TRBV30 to TRBJ1-2, with D unresolved. V lost 2 bases and J 4 bases, leaving 11 bases between the germline ends. CDR3 length: 13 residues. The germline V gene has CDR1 GTSNPN and CDR2 SVGIG (reference sequence). CDR3 DNA: TGTGCCTGGAGTCTGGGCCGAAGCTATGGCTACACCTTC. This sequence encodes CAWSLGRSYGYTF.

Only one count was recorded for this clone. CDR3 bases: TGTGCCAGCAGTCCCCCTCGGAGGGCCGGGGAGCTGTTTTTT. The encoded protein is CASSPPRRAGELFF. V is TRBV6-2 or TRBV6-3 and J is TRBJ2-2; tentatively, D is TRBD2 (6 bases). Looked up from germline, CDR1 is MNHEY and CDR2 is SVGEGT. This CDR3 comprises 14 residues. V shed 5 bases and J shed 6 bases, with 13 bases lying between them.

V is TRBV5-4 and J is TRBJ2-7; 10 bases map to TRBD2. V shed 4 bases and J 4 bases; nucleotides not matched to a gene: 8. Germline values: CDR1 SGHNT, CDR2 YYREEE (reference sequence). The CDR3 covers 15 residues. The CDR3 reads CASSPQASGSYEQYF. The CDR3 bases are TGTGCCAGCAGCCCCCAGGCTAGCGGGAGTTACGAGCAGTACTTC.

The chain uses TRBV4-3 and TRBJ1-1; tentative D call: TRBD1 (6 bases). V lost 1 base and J 6 bases, leaving 15 bases between the germline ends. The CDR3 has 15 amino acids. Germline V lookup: CDR1 LGHNA, CDR2 YSLEER. Written as DNA, the CDR3 is TGCGCCAGCAGCCAAGTAGGCGGGGGCCACCCTGAAGCTTTCTTT. Amino acids: CASSQVGGGHPEAFF.

The J gene is TRBJ1-2, the V gene TRBV5-5; 9 positions agree with TRBD1. V was pared by 3 bases and J by 8 bases, with 8 bases of the junction left unmatched. The CDR3 covers 14 residues. The germline CDR1 and CDR2 sequences are SGHKS and YYEKEE (reference sequence). The CDR3 sequence: CASSYGTGLGGYTF. For the CDR3, the DNA is TGTGCCAGCAGCTACGGGACAGGGCTAGGGGGCTACACCTTC.

Points on this clone: This sample includes further DNA sequences coding for the same CDR3. The V gene is TRBV12-3 or TRBV12-4, the J gene TRBJ1-2; D may be TRBD1 (6 bases). CDR3 length: 12 amino acids. The V and J ends lost 2 bases and 5 bases respectively, with 6 bases between them. CDR3 in amino acids: CASSLRGYGYTF. The CDR3 DNA sequence: TGTGCCAGCAGTTTAAGGGGGTATGGCTACACCTTC.

For the CDR3, the DNA is TGTGCCAGCAGCCTCGACAGGGGGAAGCAGCCCCAGCATTTT. The encoded protein is CASSLDRGKQPQHF. The gene calls are TRBV2 and TRBJ1-5; 9 positions agree with TRBD1. This CDR3 comprises 14 residues. Germline CDR1 and CDR2: SNHLY and FYNNEI. The V gene end was trimmed by 6 bases and the J gene end by 7 bases; junction bases not matched to a gene: 7. Drawing the rest from reference TRBV2 and TRBJ1-5, the complete variable domain is EPEVTQTPSHQVTQMGQEVILRCVPISNHLYFYWYRQILGQKVEFLVSFYNNEISEKSEIFDDQFSVERPDGSNFTLKIRSTKLEDSAMYFCASSLDRGKQPQHFGDGTRLSIL.

The rearrangement uses TRBV28 and TRBJ2-5; weak D call: TRBD2 (6 bases). The CDR3 has 16 residues. The V end was cut by 5 bases, the J end by 4 bases, with 20 bases between. The germline gives CDR1 MDHEN, CDR2 SYDVKM. Written as DNA, the CDR3 is TGTGCCAGCAGTACCCTCAGCGGGTTTTCGGGAGAGACCCAGTACTTC. Residues: CASSTLSGFSGETQYF.

The genes are TRBV11-2 and TRBJ1-5, with TRBD1 matching over 8 bases. CDR1 and CDR2 from the germline V gene are SGHAT and FQNNGV. The CDR3 is made up of 13 amino acids. Unmatched junction bases numbered 2, after V lost 1 base and J lost 9 bases. CDR3 loop: CASSLGQGAPQHF. The DNA for the CDR3 is TGTGCCAGCAGCTTAGGCCAGGGGGCGCCCCAGCATTTT.

The rearrangement joins TRBV7-3 to TRBJ2-1, with 8 bases lining up with TRBD1. J lost 3 bases, V lost 5 bases, and 3 bases had no gene match. This CDR3 region has 14 residues. Germline-derived CDR1 and CDR2 are SGHTA and FQGTGA. The CDR3 DNA follows: TGTGCCAGCAGCCGGGGACAGGTCTACAATGAGCAGTTCTTC. Translating gives CASSRGQVYNEQFF.

This clone was counted only a few times. The rearrangement links TRBV7-9 to TRBJ1-4; the D is unclear. The germline CDR1 and CDR2 sequences are SEHNR and FQNEAQ (reference sequence). The V end lost 1 base, the J end lost 15 bases, and 15 bases lay between the germline ends. The CDR3 spans 13 residues. The CDR3 DNA sequence: TGTGCCAGCAGCTTAGGCTCGGAAGGAGATATGTTTTTT. Protein: CASSLGSEGDMFF.